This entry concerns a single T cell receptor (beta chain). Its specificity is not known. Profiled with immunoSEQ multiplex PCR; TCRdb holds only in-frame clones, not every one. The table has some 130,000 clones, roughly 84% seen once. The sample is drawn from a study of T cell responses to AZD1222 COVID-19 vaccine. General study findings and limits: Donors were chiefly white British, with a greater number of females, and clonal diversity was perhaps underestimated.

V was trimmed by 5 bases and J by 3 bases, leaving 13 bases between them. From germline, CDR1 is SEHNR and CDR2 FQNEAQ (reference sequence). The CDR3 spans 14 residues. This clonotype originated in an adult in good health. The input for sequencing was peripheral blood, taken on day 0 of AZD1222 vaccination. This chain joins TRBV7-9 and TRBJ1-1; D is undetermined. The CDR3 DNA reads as TGTGCCAGCAGCACCGAGGCAGGTGACACTGAAGCTTTCTTT. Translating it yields CASSTEAGDTEAFF.